This record covers a single T cell receptor beta chain. Its antigen is unknown. The record originates from a study of vaccination and CD4 T cells after COVID-19. As for the study in general: Overlapping spike pools from SARS-CoV-2 and HCoV-NL63, HCoV-OC43 and HCoV-229E served as culture stimuli.

Study-level results: Within convalescent individuals, 304 out of 307 vaccine-specific clones proved to be spike mono-reactive. Median SARS-CoV-2-reactive clonotypes rose from around 19 to 38, not significantly.

The germline V and J ends were trimmed by 4 bases and 0 bases, with 6 bases remaining between them. The CDR3 is made up of 14 amino acids. CDR1 LNHDA and CDR2 SQIVND come from the germline V gene (reference sequence). CD4+ T cells that had been cultured provided DNA sequenced with the Oncomine TCR Beta short-read assay. TCRdb reanalysed the PCR reads using MiXCR and keeps one entry per CDR3 protein. Of 15,000 or so distinct CDR3 sequences in the sample, less than 75% are singletons; the top ten hold roughly 9.4%. Treatment described: approximately 10-day PBMC culture with coronavirus spike peptide pools or control peptides (ViraFEST assay). ViraFEST relied on peptide pools to expand antigen-specific T cells; the TCRs were sequenced afterward.

The TCR was taken from a human donor who had recovered from COVID-19. This chain uses TRBV19 with TRBJ1-4; no clear D gene. The specimen was CD4+ T cells from blood, cultured in vitro. CDR3 bases: TGTGCCAGTAGTACCCTTGCAACTAATGAAAAACTGTTTTTT. Translating it yields CASSTLATNEKLFF.